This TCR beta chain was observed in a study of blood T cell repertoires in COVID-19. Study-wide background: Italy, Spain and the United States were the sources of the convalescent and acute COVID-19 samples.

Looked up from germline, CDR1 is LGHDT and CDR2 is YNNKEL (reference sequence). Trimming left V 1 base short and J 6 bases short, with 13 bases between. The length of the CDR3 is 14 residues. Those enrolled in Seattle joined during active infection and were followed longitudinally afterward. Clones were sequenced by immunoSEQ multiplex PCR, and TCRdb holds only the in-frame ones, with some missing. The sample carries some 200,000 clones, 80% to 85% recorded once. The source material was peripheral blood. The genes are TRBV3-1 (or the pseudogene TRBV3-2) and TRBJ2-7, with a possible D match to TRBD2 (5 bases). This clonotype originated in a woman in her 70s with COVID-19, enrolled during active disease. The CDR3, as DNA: TGTGCCAGCAGCCAAGGGCGGGTTTCTGCCGAGCAGTACTTC. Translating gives CASSQGRVSAEQYF.